This T cell receptor beta chain derives from a study of T-cell reconstitution after alpha-beta-depleted transplantation in children (dated by TCRdb to 2015 to 2016). Regarding the research as a whole: Using TCR repertoire profiling, the study followed T-cell immune reconstitution in a quantitative way in children after TCRalphabeta/CD19-depleted allogeneic hematopoietic cell transplantation.

Looking up the germline V gene (reference sequence) yields CDR1 DFQATT and CDR2 SNEGSKA. Including the terminal cysteine and phenylalanine, the CDR3 comprises 13 residues. Just CDR3 DNA is preserved here, 39 bases in frame from base 1. Comment on this clonotype: Its specific antigen is unknown. The record has no base qualities; no much larger clone is one base away.

The library came from PCR. Instrument on record: Illumina HiSeq 2500. TCR library preparation used molecular barcoding, with unique molecular identifiers applied to normalize quantification of the TCRbeta repertoire. TCRdb passed the public sequencing reads through fastp at Q25 and MiXCR, retaining productive beta sequences. Every distinct CDR3 protein forms one entry, paired with its most common genes and DNA. The sample data list nearly 550,000 distinct CDR3 sequences, and roughly 18% of these were observed just once. Jointly, the top ten make up 3% to 4% of the sample. The TCR originated in a human donor who donated a stem cell graft to a child with acute lymphoblastic leukemia. The source was PBMCs from the stem cell graft donor, collected from the stem cell graft. The V and J segments used are TRBV20-1 and TRBJ2-1; a stretch of 10 junction bases matches TRBD2. The base sequence is TGCAGCCTCGGAGCGGGAGGGAACAATGAGCAGTTCTTC. Its translation reads: CSLGAGGNNEQFF.